Listed below are T cell receptor beta chains from one sample, sequenced in a study of blood T cell repertoires in COVID-19. Produced via immunoSEQ multiplex PCR; TCRdb's table is partial and in-frame only. There are 50,000 to 65,000 clones in the sample; over 70% occur only once, and roughly 6.7% lies in the top ten. The sequenced sample consisted of peripheral blood. The receptors stem from a human donor in a cohort sampled during active COVID-19. Each CDR3 is given with its conserved first and last residue. The D gene is left open where the match is weak. The size field is filled for only some rows; it gives once, few, many or a size class.

.	TRBV12-3/TRBV12-4	.	TRBJ2-5	TGTGCCAGCAGCCGCGCAGAGACCCAGTACTTC	CASSRAETQYF
.	TRBV24-1	.	TRBJ2-5	TGTGCCACCAGTGGAAAGGGAGGGGGAGACCAAGAGACCCAGTACTTC	CATSGKGGGDQETQYF
.	TRBV7-8	.	TRBJ2-3	TGTGCCAGCAGCCCAGGGGCAGATACGCAGTATTTT	CASSPGADTQYF
TRBD2	TRBV9	.	TRBJ2-5	TGTGCCAGCAGTTCTAGCGGGGGTTTGCTGGAAACCCAGTACTTC	CASSSSGGLLETQYF
.	TRBV7-9	few	TRBJ1-1	TGTGCCAGCAGCCCCCCAGGGGAGAACACTGAAGCTTTCTTT	CASSPPGENTEAFF
TRBD1	TRBV11-2	.	TRBJ2-3	TGTGCCAGCAGCCTCCGGGACAGGGGTTTTCGTCGGTCAGATACGCAGTATTTT	CASSLRDRGFRRSDTQYF
TRBD2	TRBV7-3	.	TRBJ2-1	TGTGCCAGCAGCTTAACTCTAGCGGACAATGAGCAGTTCTTC	CASSLTLADNEQFF
.	TRBV7-9	once	TRBJ1-1	TGTGCCAGCAGCAAAACCGGGACAACCAACACTGAAGCTTTCTTT	CASSKTGTTNTEAFF
.	TRBV2	few	TRBJ2-1	TGTGCCAGCAGTGCCCCGTTCCGTATTGAGCAGTTCTTC	CASSAPFRIEQFF
.	TRBV2	few	TRBJ1-6	TGTGCCAGCAGCACAGGGACGACACCCCTCCACTTT	CASSTGTTPLHF
TRBD2	TRBV9	.	TRBJ2-3	TGTGCCAGCAGCCCGCATAGCGGGGGGGTTGGAGATACGCAGTATTTT	CASSPHSGGVGDTQYF
TRBD1	TRBV28	.	TRBJ2-2	TGTGCCAGCAGTGCGGGACAGGGGAGGAGGATGGCCGGGGAGCTGTTTTTT	CASSAGQGRRMAGELFF
TRBD2	TRBV5-1	once	TRBJ2-2	TGCGCCAGCAGCTTGGTTGCGGGGGGCTTTCGAGGCACCGGGGAGCTGTTTTTT	CASSLVAGGFRGTGELFF
.	TRBV12-3/TRBV12-4	.	TRBJ1-6	TGTGCCAGCAGTATGGGGACTGATTCACCCCTCCACTTT	CASSMGTDSPLHF
.	TRBV7-8	.	TRBJ1-5	TGTGCCAGCAGCTTACAGGGTGGGCAGCCCCAGCATTTT	CASSLQGGQPQHF
.	TRBV28	.	TRBJ1-5	TGTGCCAGCAGTTGGGGAGGGTGGAAAGGCAATCAGCCCCAGCATTTT	CASSWGGWKGNQPQHF
TRBD1	TRBV19	once	TRBJ1-2	TGTGCCAGTAGTATAGAGGGGGACAGGGCTGGCTACACCTTC	CASSIEGDRAGYTF
TRBD1	TRBV4-1	.	TRBJ1-6	TGCGCCAGCAGCCCTAGGACAGGGATGAGCTCCTATAATTCACCCCTCCACTTT	CASSPRTGMSSYNSPLHF
.	TRBV6-2/TRBV6-3	.	TRBJ1-5	TGTGCCAGCAGTAACCAACAGGGATTCGCTCTATCCTATAGCAATCAGCCCCAGCATTTT	CASSNQQGFALSYSNQPQHF
.	TRBV11-3	once	TRBJ2-1	TGTGCCAGCAGCTTAGGTAAAGAGACCTACAATGAGCAGTTCTTC	CASSLGKETYNEQFF
TRBD1	TRBV5-1	.	TRBJ1-1	TGCGCCAGCAGATCGGACAGGGAGACTTTCTTT	CASRSDRETFF
.	TRBV7-9	.	TRBJ2-6	TGTGCCAGCAGCCAGGGCTCTGGGGCCAACGTCCTGACTTTC	CASSQGSGANVLTF
.	TRBV2	.	TRBJ2-5	TGTGCCAGCAGTGAGGGGCTAGAAGAGACCCAGTACTTC	CASSEGLEETQYF
TRBD1	TRBV3-1/TRBV3-2	.	TRBJ1-4	TGTGCCAGCAGCCAGACCGGGACAGCAACTAATGAAAAACTGTTTTTT	CASSQTGTATNEKLFF
TRBD1	TRBV6-5	.	TRBJ1-2	TGTGCCAGCAGCCCAGCCTACAGGGGGCTAGGCTACACCTTC	CASSPAYRGLGYTF
.	TRBV5-4	.	TRBJ1-2	TGTGCCAGCAGCTTGTTCCTACAGGACGGCACTGATAGCTACACCTTC	CASSLFLQDGTDSYTF
.	TRBV18	once	TRBJ1-2	TGTGCCAGCTCACCAAGTAACAGGGCATATGGCTACACCTTC	CASSPSNRAYGYTF
TRBD2	TRBV11-2	.	TRBJ2-1	TGTGCCAGCAGCTCCCGACGCGGGGGACTAGCGGTATACAATGAGCAGTTCTTC	CASSSRRGGLAVYNEQFF
TRBD2	TRBV7-8	.	TRBJ2-3	TGTGCCAGCAGCTTAGACGGGAGGTACACAGATACGCAGTATTTT	CASSLDGRYTDTQYF
.	TRBV2	.	TRBJ1-2	TGTGCCAGCAGTGATGCCCAGATCCACGGCTACACCTTC	CASSDAQIHGYTF
TRBD2	TRBV19	.	TRBJ2-3	TGTGCCAGCCGAACCGGGACTAGCGGGAGAACAGATACGCAGTATTTT	CASRTGTSGRTDTQYF
TRBD1	TRBV3-1/TRBV3-2	.	TRBJ2-2	TGTGCCAGCAGCCCGCGGGACAGGGGGAACACCGGGGAGCTGTTTTTT	CASSPRDRGNTGELFF
TRBD1	TRBV13	.	TRBJ2-1	TGTGCCAGCAGCCGGCAGGGGGTCGAGCAGTTCTTC	CASSRQGVEQFF
TRBD2	TRBV6-8	.	TRBJ2-3	TGTGCCAGCAGTAAGGCTCGAAGGCTAGCGGGAACAGATACGCAGTATTTT	CASSKARRLAGTDTQYF
.	TRBV18	.	TRBJ1-1	TGTGCCAGCTCACCATCAGCCTCGGGGACTGAAGCTTTCTTT	CASSPSASGTEAFF
.	TRBV2	few	TRBJ1-1	TGTGCCAGCATAAGGACAGCAAACACTGAAGCTTTCTTT	CASIRTANTEAFF
TRBD1	TRBV30	.	TRBJ1-2	TGTGCCTGGAGGACAGGGTTTGGCTACACCTTC	CAWRTGFGYTF
TRBD2	TRBV10-3	.	TRBJ2-5	TGTGCCATCGGCGGGACGGGGGGTAGTGGGGAGACCCAGTACTTC	CAIGGTGGSGETQYF
.	TRBV7-9	.	TRBJ2-3	TGTGCCAGCAGCTTAGAGGCGGGAGATACGCAGTATTTT	CASSLEAGDTQYF
TRBD2	TRBV11-3	.	TRBJ2-7	TGTGCCAGCAGACCCGGGACTAGGGTGTTTGGAGCCTTC	CASRPGTRVFGAF
.	TRBV4-1	.	TRBJ1-2	TGCGCCAGCAGCCAAGTTTCGGGGGACTATGGCTACACCTTC	CASSQVSGDYGYTF
.	TRBV10-3	once	TRBJ1-1	TGTGCCATCAGAGCACAGGGAACCACTGAAGCTTTCTTT	CAIRAQGTTEAFF
TRBD1	TRBV11-2	.	TRBJ1-2	TGTGCCAGCAGCCGGACAGGGGCGGGCTATGGCTACACCTTC	CASSRTGAGYGYTF
.	TRBV15	.	TRBJ2-5	TGTGCCACCAGCAGAGATCGTAACTGGCAGGTAGAGACCCAGTACTTC	CATSRDRNWQVETQYF
TRBD1	TRBV6-4	.	TRBJ2-1	TGTGCCAGCAGCGTGGACAGGGGCTCCTACAATGAGCAGTTCTTC	CASSVDRGSYNEQFF
TRBD2	TRBV7-2	few	TRBJ2-1	TGTGCCAGCAGCTTAGAAAACGACGGGGGGGCAACAAGGGTCTTC	CASSLENDGGATRVF
.	TRBV5-6	few	TRBJ1-1	TGTGCCAGCAGCTTCGGTCTGAACACTGAAGCTTTCTTT	CASSFGLNTEAFF
.	TRBV28	few	TRBJ2-1	TGTGCCAGCAGCTCTCTCGGGAGACCCCAGTTCTTC	CASSSLGRPQFF
.	TRBV12-3/TRBV12-4	.	TRBJ1-5	TGTGCCAGCAGTTTACTAATGGATCAGCCCCAGCATTTT	CASSLLMDQPQHF
TRBD1	TRBV18	.	TRBJ1-1	TGTGCCAGCTCGGGACAGCCGAACACTGAAGCTTTCTTT	CASSGQPNTEAFF
.	TRBV4-2	.	TRBJ2-3	TGTGCCAGCAGCGGGGGGGCCGTAGTAGATACGCAGTATTTT	CASSGGAVVDTQYF
TRBD2	TRBV6-5	.	TRBJ2-7	TGTGCCAGCGACCTAGCGGGGGCCCTATCCTACGAGCAGTACTTC	CASDLAGALSYEQYF
TRBD1	TRBV3-1/TRBV3-2	.	TRBJ2-1	TGTGCCAGCAGCCTACAGGGGGCGCGGAGTGAGCAGTTCTTC	CASSLQGARSEQFF
TRBD1	TRBV5-1	.	TRBJ2-1	TGCGCCAGCAGCGTAGGACAGGGTCGGGTTCGGGACAATGAGCAGTTCTTC	CASSVGQGRVRDNEQFF
.	TRBV9	.	TRBJ2-7	TGTGCCAGCAGCGTAGAATGGGGGCCCTACGAGCAGTACTTC	CASSVEWGPYEQYF
.	TRBV5-1	.	TRBJ2-7	TGCGCCAGCAGCTTGGGTTCCAGTGGAGTCCACGAGCAGTACTTC	CASSLGSSGVHEQYF
.	TRBV2	.	TRBJ2-2	TGTGCCAGCGGAAGACAGCAAACCGGGGAGCTGTTTTTT	CASGRQQTGELFF